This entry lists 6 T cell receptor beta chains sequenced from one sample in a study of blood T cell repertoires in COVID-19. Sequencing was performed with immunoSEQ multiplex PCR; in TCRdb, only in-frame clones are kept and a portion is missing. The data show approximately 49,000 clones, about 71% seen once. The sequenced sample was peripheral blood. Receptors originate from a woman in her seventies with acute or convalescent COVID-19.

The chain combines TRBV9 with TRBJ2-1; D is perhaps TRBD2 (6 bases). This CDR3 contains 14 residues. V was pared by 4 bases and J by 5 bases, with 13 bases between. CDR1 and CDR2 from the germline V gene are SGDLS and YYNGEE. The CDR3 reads CASSPPRGDNEQFF. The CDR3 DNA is TGTGCCAGCAGCCCCCCGCGGGGCGACAATGAGCAGTTCTTC.

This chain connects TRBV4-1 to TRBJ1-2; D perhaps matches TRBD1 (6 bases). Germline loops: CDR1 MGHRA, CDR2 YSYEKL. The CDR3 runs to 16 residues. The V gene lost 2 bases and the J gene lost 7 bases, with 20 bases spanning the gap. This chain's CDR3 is CASSQPGHIRSGGYTF. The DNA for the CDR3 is TGCGCCAGCAGCCAACCGGGACATATTAGGTCCGGTGGCTACACCTTC.

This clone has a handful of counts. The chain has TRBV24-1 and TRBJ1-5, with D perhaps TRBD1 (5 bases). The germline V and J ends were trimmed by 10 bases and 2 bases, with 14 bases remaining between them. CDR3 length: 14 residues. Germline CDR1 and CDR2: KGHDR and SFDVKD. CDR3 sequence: CATQARSGNQPQHF. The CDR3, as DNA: TGTGCCACACAGGCGCGGTCCGGCAATCAGCCCCAGCATTTT.

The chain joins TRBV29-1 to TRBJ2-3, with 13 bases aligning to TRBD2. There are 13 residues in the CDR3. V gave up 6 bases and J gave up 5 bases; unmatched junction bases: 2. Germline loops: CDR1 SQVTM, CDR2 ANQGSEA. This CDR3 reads CSVRLAGGDTQYF. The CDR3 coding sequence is TGCAGCGTGAGACTAGCGGGGGGAGATACGCAGTATTTT.

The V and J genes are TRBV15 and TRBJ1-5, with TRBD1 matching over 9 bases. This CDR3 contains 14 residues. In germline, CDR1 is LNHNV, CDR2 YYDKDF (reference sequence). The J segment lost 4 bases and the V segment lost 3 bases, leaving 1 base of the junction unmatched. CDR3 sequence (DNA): TGTGCCACCAGCAGTGACAGGGGGAATCAGCCCCAGCATTTT. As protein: CATSSDRGNQPQHF.

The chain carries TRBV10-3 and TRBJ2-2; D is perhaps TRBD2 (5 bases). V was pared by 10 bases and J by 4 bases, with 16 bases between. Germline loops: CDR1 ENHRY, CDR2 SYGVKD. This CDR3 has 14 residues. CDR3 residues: CATIGGASTGELFF. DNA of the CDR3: TGTGCCACGATCGGAGGAGCGAGCACCGGGGAGCTGTTTTTT.